The rows below give T cell receptor beta chains drawn from one sample of a study of T-cell memory formation after mild COVID-19. MiXCR, run by TCRdb on the 5' RACE reads, gives a single entry per CDR3 protein. The table lists 350,000 to 450,000 distinct CDR3 sequences, 20% of them singletons. The sample consisted of PBMCs or a T cell subset sorted from them (not recorded which). The receptor source for this set is an adult woman who had mild COVID-19 (a few samples of this study predate the infection). Cell type and time point are not known. CDR3s include the opening cysteine and the closing phenylalanine or tryptophan. Each record gives: V gene, D gene, J gene, CDR3 protein. The D gene is left open where the match is weak.

V gene: TRBV5-1; D gene: -; J gene: TRBJ2-7; CDR3 protein: CASSLVETMNYEQYF
V gene: TRBV2; D gene: TRBD1; J gene: TRBJ2-1; CDR3 protein: CASRGDRAGYNEQFF
V gene: TRBV4-1; D gene: TRBD1; J gene: TRBJ1-1; CDR3 protein: CASSQMGQGPMSTEAFF
V gene: TRBV20-1; D gene: TRBD2; J gene: TRBJ2-7; CDR3 protein: CSATGTRTYEQYF
V gene: TRBV10-3; D gene: TRBD1; J gene: TRBJ2-2; CDR3 protein: CAIGTANTGELFF
V gene: TRBV6-6; D gene: TRBD1; J gene: TRBJ2-1; CDR3 protein: CASSYDRRTGVYNEQFF
V gene: TRBV7-9; D gene: -; J gene: TRBJ2-3; CDR3 protein: CASSLETRTDTQYF
V gene: TRBV12-3/TRBV12-4; D gene: TRBD1; J gene: TRBJ1-5; CDR3 protein: CASSSGGHQPQHF
V gene: TRBV12-3/TRBV12-4; D gene: -; J gene: TRBJ1-2; CDR3 protein: CASSLDGNYGYTF
V gene: TRBV6-2/TRBV6-3; D gene: -; J gene: TRBJ2-7; CDR3 protein: CASSSQGRYEQYF
V gene: TRBV5-1; D gene: TRBD1; J gene: TRBJ1-1; CDR3 protein: CASSKWDRSIMNTEAFF
V gene: TRBV12-5; D gene: -; J gene: TRBJ2-2; CDR3 protein: CASGKAGELFF
V gene: TRBV15; D gene: -; J gene: TRBJ2-7; CDR3 protein: CATSRYRAPSSYEQYF
V gene: TRBV7-2; D gene: -; J gene: TRBJ2-1; CDR3 protein: CASSLGSEPYNEQFF
V gene: TRBV3-1; D gene: -; J gene: TRBJ1-1; CDR3 protein: CASSQLRWGTNTEAFF
V gene: TRBV6-4; D gene: -; J gene: TRBJ2-2; CDR3 protein: CASSRDTDTGELFF
V gene: TRBV27; D gene: TRBD2; J gene: TRBJ2-3; CDR3 protein: CASSPRTSGTTDTQYF
V gene: TRBV12-3/TRBV12-4; D gene: -; J gene: TRBJ2-3; CDR3 protein: CASSPQRTRYTQYF
V gene: TRBV18; D gene: TRBD2; J gene: TRBJ2-7; CDR3 protein: CASSPSSGGLSYEQYF
V gene: TRBV4-1; D gene: TRBD1; J gene: TRBJ2-4; CDR3 protein: CASRPTGGNIQYF
V gene: TRBV6-6; D gene: TRBD2; J gene: TRBJ2-1; CDR3 protein: CASSYLASGTPPQFF
V gene: TRBV5-4; D gene: TRBD1; J gene: TRBJ2-7; CDR3 protein: CASSLVQGGPYEQYF
V gene: TRBV7-6; D gene: TRBD2; J gene: TRBJ2-5; CDR3 protein: CASSYGLAGVLQETQYF
V gene: TRBV10-3; D gene: -; J gene: TRBJ1-1; CDR3 protein: CAISKYEPGHRNTEAFF
V gene: TRBV5-1; D gene: TRBD1; J gene: TRBJ2-1; CDR3 protein: CASSSLTGENILEQFF
V gene: TRBV29-1; D gene: -; J gene: TRBJ1-1; CDR3 protein: CSVAPQGEAFF
V gene: TRBV4-1; D gene: -; J gene: TRBJ1-6; CDR3 protein: CASSRVPGPPLHF
V gene: TRBV6-2/TRBV6-3; D gene: -; J gene: TRBJ2-7; CDR3 protein: CASSPGHPTYEQYF
V gene: TRBV7-2; D gene: -; J gene: TRBJ2-7; CDR3 protein: CASSRAGTLHEQYF
V gene: TRBV6-5; D gene: -; J gene: TRBJ2-1; CDR3 protein: CASSSLPGSYNEQFF
V gene: TRBV6-5; D gene: TRBD1; J gene: TRBJ1-1; CDR3 protein: CASSYSGGLHTEAFF
V gene: TRBV27; D gene: -; J gene: TRBJ2-7; CDR3 protein: CASSSGDTRRWQYF
V gene: TRBV5-1; D gene: -; J gene: TRBJ2-2; CDR3 protein: CASSLLQGRTGELFF
V gene: TRBV19; D gene: -; J gene: TRBJ1-6; CDR3 protein: CASSNRGRLNSPLHF
V gene: TRBV7-2; D gene: -; J gene: TRBJ2-7; CDR3 protein: CASSPFRAPGEQYF
V gene: TRBV20-1; D gene: TRBD1; J gene: TRBJ2-7; CDR3 protein: CSARGEDRGLYEQYF
V gene: TRBV10-3; D gene: TRBD1; J gene: TRBJ2-5; CDR3 protein: CAIIHRDRGLETQYF
V gene: TRBV7-8; D gene: TRBD1; J gene: TRBJ2-5; CDR3 protein: CASSPDRAGGRGETQYF
V gene: TRBV7-6; D gene: -; J gene: TRBJ2-2; CDR3 protein: CASSLGSAENTGELFF
V gene: TRBV20-1; D gene: TRBD2; J gene: TRBJ2-1; CDR3 protein: CSATTSGVYNEQFF
V gene: TRBV7-2; D gene: -; J gene: TRBJ2-2; CDR3 protein: CASAVGSARTGELFF
V gene: TRBV7-2; D gene: -; J gene: TRBJ2-1; CDR3 protein: CASSSGLGIGPRYNEQFF
V gene: TRBV7-3; D gene: TRBD2; J gene: TRBJ2-3; CDR3 protein: CASSTEGARGAIDTQYF
V gene: TRBV27; D gene: TRBD1; J gene: TRBJ2-2; CDR3 protein: CASSLGQALSAGELFF
V gene: TRBV29-1; D gene: -; J gene: TRBJ2-1; CDR3 protein: CSVEGIYNEQFF
V gene: TRBV6-2/TRBV6-3; D gene: TRBD1; J gene: TRBJ2-7; CDR3 protein: CASSYSIGQGMHEQYF